Each of the 3 T cell receptor beta chains below was sequenced from the same sample in a study of Ad26.COV2.S vaccination and SARS-CoV-2 variants. Sequenced by immunoSEQ multiplex PCR; TCRdb stores in-frame clones only, minus some. The repertoire consists of 320,000 or so clones, with roughly 90% occurring once and the leading ten covering around 5%. The treatment: some 19 received Ad26.COV2.S at low or high dose, single or two shots; 5 received placebo; per-sample allocation not given. The investigators took samples on day 63 after the first vaccine or placebo injection. The input for sequencing was peripheral blood, taken in a trial of Ad26.COV2.S vaccine versus placebo. The receptors shown here come from a person between 18 and 60 years old who received the Ad26.COV2.S COVID-19 vaccine or a placebo.

The V call is TRBV3-1 (or the pseudogene TRBV3-2), the J call TRBJ1-5; D remains ambiguous. Germline V gene lookup returns CDR1 LGHDT and CDR2 YNNKEL (reference sequence). V dropped 9 bases and J dropped 9 bases, with 15 bases sitting between them. This CDR3 has 12 residues. CDR3 protein: CARSRRSGPQHF. CDR3 nucleotide sequence: TGTGCCAGGTCACGGAGATCCGGGCCCCAGCATTTT.

This sequence joins TRBV6-2 or TRBV6-3 and TRBJ1-3, with 8 bases that match TRBD1. V lost 5 bases to trimming and J lost 0 bases; unmatched junction nucleotides: 12. Germline assignment: CDR1 MNHEY and CDR2 SVGEGT. The CDR3 totals 18 residues. This chain's CDR3 is CASSTGGTGRRSGNTIYF. The CDR3, as DNA: TGTGCCAGCAGTACCGGCGGGACAGGCCGTCGCTCTGGAAACACCATATATTTT.

The V call is TRBV7-2, the J call TRBJ2-5; no clear D gene. The V end lost 4 bases, the J end lost 4 bases, and 7 bases lay between the germline ends. Germline lookup yields CDR1 SGHTA and CDR2 FQGNSA. The CDR3 has 12 residues. The CDR3 here is CASSSRLETQYF. The CDR3 nucleotides are TGTGCCAGCAGCTCCCGGTTAGAGACCCAGTACTTC. The full variable domain, in which reference TRBV7-2 and TRBJ2-5 provide the parts outside the CDR3, is GAGVSQSPSNKVTEKGKDVELRCDPISGHTALYWYRQSLGQGLEFLIYFQGNSAPDKSGLPSDRFSAERTGGSVSTLTIQRTQQEDSAVYLCASSSRLETQYFGPGTRLLVL.